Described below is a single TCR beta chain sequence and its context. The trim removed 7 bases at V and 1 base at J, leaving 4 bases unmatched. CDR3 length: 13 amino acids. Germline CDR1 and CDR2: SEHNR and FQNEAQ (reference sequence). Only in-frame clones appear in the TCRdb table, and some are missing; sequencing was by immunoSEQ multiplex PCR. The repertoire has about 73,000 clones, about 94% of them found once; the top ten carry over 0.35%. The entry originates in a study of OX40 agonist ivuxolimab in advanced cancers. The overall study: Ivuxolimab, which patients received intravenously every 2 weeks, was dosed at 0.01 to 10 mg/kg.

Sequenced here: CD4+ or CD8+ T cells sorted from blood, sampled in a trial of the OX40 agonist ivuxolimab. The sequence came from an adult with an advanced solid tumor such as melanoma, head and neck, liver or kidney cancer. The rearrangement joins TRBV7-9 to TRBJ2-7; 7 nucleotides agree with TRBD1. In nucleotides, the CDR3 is TGTGCCAGCAACAGGGGCGGGTCCTACGAGCAGTACTTC. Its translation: CASNRGGSYEQYF.